The sequence of this TCR beta chain was determined in a study of blood T cell repertoires in COVID-19. Study-wide context: Material from acute and convalescent COVID-19 was sourced from the United States, Italy and Spain.

The CDR3 spans 13 residues. Deletions cut 3 bases from V and 3 bases from J, with 11 bases between. Germline values: CDR1 SQVTM, CDR2 ANQGSEA. Sequencing was performed with immunoSEQ multiplex PCR; in TCRdb, only in-frame clones are kept and a portion is missing. Here the sample spans under 300,000 clones, around nine tenths being singletons. The clonotype was recovered from a woman in her forties who had recovered from COVID-19. This chain connects TRBV29-1 to TRBJ1-1; D possibly corresponds to TRBD1 (5 bases). Specimen: PBMCs or T cells enriched from blood (not recorded which). CDR3: CSVDVGGDTEAFF. The DNA for the CDR3 is TGCAGCGTTGACGTCGGAGGGGACACTGAAGCTTTCTTT.